This paragraph reports one TCR beta chain. Donors contributed one heparinised blood draw apiece, averaging about 116 mL. The data are from a study of beta chain features in type 1 diabetes. CDR1 is SGHRS, CDR2 YFSETQ, per germline. The CDR3 runs 16 residues. The V and J ends lost 3 bases and 7 bases, in that order; junction bases with no gene match: 11. Expressed TCRB transcripts got sequenced, as all isolated RNA was reverse transcribed. TCRdb keeps only in-frame clones here, not all; method: immunoSEQ multiplex PCR. The sample lists under 350,000 clones; about 7.8% were seen once. The genes are TRBV5-1 and TRBJ2-5, with 11 bases fitting TRBD2. Sequenced material: central memory CD4+ T cells from blood. The sequence came from a woman under 30 in good health. The CDR3 DNA reads TGCGCCAGCAGCTCTTCCACACTAGCGGGGGCAGGGACCCAGTACTTC. Its protein is CASSSSTLAGAGTQYF.